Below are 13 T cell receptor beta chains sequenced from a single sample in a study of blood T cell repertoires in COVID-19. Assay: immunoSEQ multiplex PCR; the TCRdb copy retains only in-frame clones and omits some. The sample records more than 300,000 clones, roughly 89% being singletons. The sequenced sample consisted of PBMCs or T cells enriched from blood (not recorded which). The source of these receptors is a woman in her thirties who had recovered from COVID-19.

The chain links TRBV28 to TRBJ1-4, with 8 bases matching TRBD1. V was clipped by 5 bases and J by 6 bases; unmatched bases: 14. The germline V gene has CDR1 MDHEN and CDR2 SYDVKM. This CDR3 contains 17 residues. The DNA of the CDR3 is TGTGCCAGCAGTCCGTGGACAGGGTCTAACGAGGATGAAAAACTGTTTTTT. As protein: CASSPWTGSNEDEKLFF.

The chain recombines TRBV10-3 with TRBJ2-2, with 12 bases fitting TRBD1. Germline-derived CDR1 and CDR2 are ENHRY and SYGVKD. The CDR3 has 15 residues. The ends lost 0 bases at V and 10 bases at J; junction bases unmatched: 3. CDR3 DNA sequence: TGTGCCATCAGTGAGTCGGGACAGGGGGCGACGGAGCTGTTTTTT. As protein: CAISESGQGATELFF.

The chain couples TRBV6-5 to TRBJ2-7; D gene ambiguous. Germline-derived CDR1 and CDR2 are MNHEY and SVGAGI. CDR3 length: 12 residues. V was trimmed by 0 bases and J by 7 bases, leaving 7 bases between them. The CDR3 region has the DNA TGTGCCAGCAGTTACTCGATGAGGGAGCAGTACTTC. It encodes CASSYSMREQYF.

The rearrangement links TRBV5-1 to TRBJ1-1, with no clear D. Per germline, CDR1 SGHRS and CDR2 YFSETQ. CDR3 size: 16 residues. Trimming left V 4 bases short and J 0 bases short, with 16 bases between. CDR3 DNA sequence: TGCGCCAGCAGCCCTTCCAGATCTTCTTTGAACACTGAAGCTTTCTTT. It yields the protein CASSPSRSSLNTEAFF.

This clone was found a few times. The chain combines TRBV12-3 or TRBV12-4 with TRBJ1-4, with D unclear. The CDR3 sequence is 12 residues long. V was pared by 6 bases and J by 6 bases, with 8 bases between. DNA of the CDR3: TGTGCCAGCAGGATTGGCTATGAAAAACTGTTTTTT. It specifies CASRIGYEKLFF.

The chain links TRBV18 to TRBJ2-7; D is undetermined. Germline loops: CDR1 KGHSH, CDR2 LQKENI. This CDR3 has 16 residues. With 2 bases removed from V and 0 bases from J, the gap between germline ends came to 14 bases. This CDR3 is CASSPLRTPSSYEQYF. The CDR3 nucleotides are TGTGCCAGCTCACCATTAAGAACACCCAGCTCCTACGAGCAGTACTTC.

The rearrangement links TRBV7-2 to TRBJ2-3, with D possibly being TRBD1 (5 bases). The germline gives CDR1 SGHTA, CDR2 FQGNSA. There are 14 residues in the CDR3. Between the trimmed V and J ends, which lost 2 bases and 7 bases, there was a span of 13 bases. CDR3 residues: CASSLQGRMNTQYF. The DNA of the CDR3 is TGTGCCAGCAGCTTACAGGGTAGAATGAATACGCAGTATTTT.

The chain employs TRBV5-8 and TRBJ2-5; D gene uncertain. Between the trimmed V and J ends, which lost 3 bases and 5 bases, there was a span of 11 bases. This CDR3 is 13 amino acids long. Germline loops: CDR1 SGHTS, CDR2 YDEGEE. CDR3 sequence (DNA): TGTGCCAGCAGCTCAGATTATTGGGAGACCCAGTACTTC. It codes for CASSSDYWETQYF. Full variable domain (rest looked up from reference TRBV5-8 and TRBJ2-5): EAGVTQSPTHLIKTRGQQATLRCSPISGHTSVYWYQQALGLGLQFLLWYDEGEERNRGNFPPRFSGRQFPNYSSELNVNALELEDSALYLCASSSDYWETQYFGPGTRLLVL.

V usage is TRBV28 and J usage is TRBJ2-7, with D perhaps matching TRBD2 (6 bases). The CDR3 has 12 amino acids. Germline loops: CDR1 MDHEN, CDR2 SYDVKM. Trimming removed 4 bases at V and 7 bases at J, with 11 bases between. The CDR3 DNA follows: TGTGCCAGCAGTTCCCGGGCGGGAGAGCAGTACTTC. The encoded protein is CASSSRAGEQYF.

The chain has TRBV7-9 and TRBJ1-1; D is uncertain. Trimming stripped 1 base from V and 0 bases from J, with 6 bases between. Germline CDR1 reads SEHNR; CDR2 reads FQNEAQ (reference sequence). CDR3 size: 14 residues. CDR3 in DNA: TGTGCCAGCAGCTTAGTACAGATGAACACTGAAGCTTTCTTT. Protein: CASSLVQMNTEAFF.

The CDR3: CASTLRTSGEGEQFF. The CDR3 coding sequence is TGTGCCAGCACCCTAAGGACTAGCGGAGAGGGAGAGCAGTTCTTC. The chain links TRBV27 to TRBJ2-1; 10 bases align to TRBD2. The germline gives CDR1 MNHEY, CDR2 SMNVEV (reference sequence). CDR3 length: 15 amino acids. The V and J ends lost 7 bases and 10 bases, in that order; junction bases with no gene match: 13.

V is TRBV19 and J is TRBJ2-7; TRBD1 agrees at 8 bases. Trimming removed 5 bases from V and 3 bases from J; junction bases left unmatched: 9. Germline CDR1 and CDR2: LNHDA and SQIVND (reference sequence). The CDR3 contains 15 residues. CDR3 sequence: CASSPWTGMFYEQYF. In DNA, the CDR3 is TGTGCCAGTAGTCCCTGGACAGGGATGTTCTACGAGCAGTACTTC.

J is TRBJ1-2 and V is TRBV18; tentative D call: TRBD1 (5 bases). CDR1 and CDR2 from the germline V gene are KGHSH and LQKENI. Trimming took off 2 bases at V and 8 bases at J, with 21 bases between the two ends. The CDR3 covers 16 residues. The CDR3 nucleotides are TGTGCCAGCTCACCAAGTGAGCAGGGCCTGTCGGAGGGCTACACCTTC. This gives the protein CASSPSEQGLSEGYTF.